The clone carrying this T cell receptor beta chain is labeled as medium-sized. Antigen unknown. Measured with immunoSEQ multiplex PCR; TCRdb has only the in-frame clones, and not every one. This table has approximately 6,900 clones, 86% appearing once. Every patient was affected by relapse after autologous stem cell transplantation, while exposure to brentuximab vedotin was not uniform. The CDR3 runs to 16 residues. The germline V gene has CDR1 LNHNV and CDR2 YYDKDF (reference sequence). With 1 base removed from V and 8 bases from J, the gap between germline ends came to 18 bases. This record belongs to a study of PD-1 blockade in classical Hodgkin lymphoma. General study points: Patients excluded were those beginning nivolumab under 1 year after ASCT. It was among complete responders that baseline diversity resembled that of newly diagnosed patients.

This sequence joins TRBV15 and TRBJ2-1, with D possibly being TRBD1 or TRBD2 (5 bases each). The sequence came from a human donor with classical Hodgkin lymphoma. The sequencing here drew on peripheral blood mononuclear cells (PBMCs), taken before the second cycle of nivolumab. CDR3 coding DNA: TGTGCCACCAGCAGAGCCCGTGGGGTGGGGGAAGATGAGCAGTTCTTC. This gives the protein CATSRARGVGEDEQFF. Drawing the rest from reference TRBV15 and TRBJ2-1, the complete variable domain is DAMVIQNPRYQVTQFGKPVTLSCSQTLNHNVMYWYQQKSSQAPKLLFHYYDKDFNNEADTPDNFQSRRPNTSFCFLDIRSPGLGDTAMYLCATSRARGVGEDEQFFGPGTRLTVL.